This T cell receptor beta chain was identified during a study of blood T cell repertoires in COVID-19. Background on the study: The study drew acute and convalescent COVID-19 samples from the United States, Italy and Spain. In each case, the material was cDNA or gDNA derived from T cells, B-cell-depleted T cells, or PBMCs.

During active infection, Seattle patients enrolled and were then monitored through disease. Under the authors' procedure: Using reference gene primer amplification, nucleated cell counts were estimated. Data came from immunoSEQ multiplex PCR; TCRdb stores just in-frame clones and leaves some out. The DNA gave D and trimming, while V, J and clone size come from that table. The table lists about 410,000 clones, about 88% of them singletons, with about 1.6% in the top ten. Germline CDR1 is GTSNPN and CDR2 is SVGIG (reference sequence). V lost 2 bases and J 5 bases, leaving 10 bases between the germline ends. CDR3 length: 13 residues.

The V gene is TRBV30, the J gene TRBJ1-5; tentative D call: TRBD1 (5 bases). The TCR comes from a woman aged 40 to 55 with COVID-19, enrolled during active disease. The sample taken for sequencing was peripheral blood. The CDR3 DNA reads as TGTGCCTGGAGTCCCGGGGGAGATCAGCCCCAGCATTTT. Amino acids: CAWSPGGDQPQHF.